These 25 T cell receptor beta chains were all obtained from the same sample, sequenced in a study of T-cell memory formation after mild COVID-19. A single record per CDR3 protein comes from TCRdb applying MiXCR to the 5' RACE reads. The table shows 450,000 or so distinct CDR3 sequences, with roughly 20% occurring only once. What was sequenced was PBMCs or a T cell subset sorted from them (not recorded which). The origin of the receptors is an adult woman who had mild COVID-19 (a few samples of this study predate the infection). Cell type and time point are not known.

This clonotype was detected a few times. The chain is built from TRBV7-9 and TRBJ2-1; D is ambiguous. The CDR3 totals 12 residues. Deletions cut 5 bases from V and 8 bases from J, with 10 bases between. Germline V CDR1 and CDR2: SEHNR, FQNEAQ (reference sequence). This CDR3 reads CASSRTLDEQFF. CDR3 bases: TGTGCCAGCAGCCGTACGTTGGATGAGCAGTTCTTC.

This clonotype occurred a few times. The chain joins TRBV3-1 to TRBJ2-7; 9 bases agree with TRBD2. The CDR3 sequence is 15 residues long. J lost 5 bases, V lost 1 base, and 6 bases had no gene match. CDR1 and CDR2 from the germline V gene are LGHDT and YNNKEL (reference sequence). The CDR3 here is CASSQGAGGRNEQYF. The CDR3 bases are TGTGCCAGCAGCCAAGGAGCGGGAGGTCGGAACGAGCAGTACTTC.

This chain joins TRBV24-1 and TRBJ1-5, with unresolved D. The CDR3 length is 15 residues. Per germline, CDR1 KGHDR and CDR2 SFDVKD. Trimming removed 6 bases from V and 7 bases from J, with 18 bases in between. DNA of the CDR3: TGTGCCACCAGTACGTCACCGGGAACTTGGCAGCCCCAGCATTTT. Residues: CATSTSPGTWQPQHF.

This clonotype has just a few counts. This chain links TRBV5-1 with TRBJ2-7, with TRBD2 as a possible D gene (5 bases). Germline V gives CDR1 SGHRS, CDR2 YFSETQ. Trimming removed 2 bases at V and 6 bases at J, with 15 bases between. This CDR3 region has 14 residues. The CDR3 bases are TGCGCCAGCAGCTTCCGGGATCTCTTCTCCGAGCAGTACTTC. Translation gives CASSFRDLFSEQYF.

This rearrangement joins TRBV18 to TRBJ2-3; perhaps D is TRBD1 or TRBD2 (5 bases each). V lost 3 bases to trimming and J lost 4 bases, with 11 bases between them. The CDR3 totals 14 residues. Germline V gives CDR1 KGHSH, CDR2 LQKENI. The CDR3 sequence is CASSPGTPPDTQYF. CDR3 in DNA: TGTGCCAGCTCACCGGGGACGCCCCCAGATACGCAGTATTTT.

A few counts support this clonotype. This chain uses TRBV5-1 with TRBJ2-1; 10 bases map to TRBD2. The V and J ends lost 7 bases and 2 bases, in that order; junction bases with no gene match: 3. CDR1 SGHRS and CDR2 YFSETQ come from the germline V gene. This CDR3 has 14 residues. The CDR3: CASRSGGPYNEQFF. CDR3 DNA: TGCGCCAGCCGTAGCGGGGGGCCCTACAATGAGCAGTTCTTC.

The chain has TRBV5-1 and TRBJ2-3, with unresolved D. V lost 0 bases and J 0 bases, leaving 8 bases between the germline ends. This CDR3 has 15 amino acids. Germline V CDR1 and CDR2: SGHRS, YFSETQ. The CDR3 spells CASSLVVGSTDTQYF. CDR3 coding DNA: TGCGCCAGCAGCTTGGTGGTCGGAAGCACAGATACGCAGTATTTT. The full variable domain, rest sourced from reference TRBV5-1 and TRBJ2-3, is KAGVTQTPRYLIKTRGQQVTLSCSPISGHRSVSWYQQTPGQGLQFLFEYFSETQRNKGNFPGRFSGRQFSNSRSEMNVSTLELGDSALYLCASSLVVGSTDTQYFGPGTRLTVL.

The gene calls are TRBV3-1 and TRBJ1-1; D gene ambiguous. V was trimmed by 4 bases and J by 7 bases, leaving 13 bases between them. The CDR3 covers 13 residues. Germline assignment: CDR1 LGHDT and CDR2 YNNKEL (reference sequence). CDR3 loop: CASSLGVVLEAFF. CDR3 in DNA: TGTGCCAGCAGCCTTGGTGTCGTCCTTGAAGCTTTCTTT.

In this sample, this clonotype turned up many times. This chain links TRBV15 with TRBJ1-4; D remains ambiguous. V shed 1 base and J shed 0 bases, with 3 bases lying between them. In germline, CDR1 is LNHNV, CDR2 YYDKDF (reference sequence). The CDR3 is made up of 14 amino acids. This CDR3 reads CATSRAATNEKLFF. CDR3 DNA: TGTGCCACCAGCAGAGCCGCAACTAATGAAAAACTGTTTTTT.

This clonotype was recorded many times. The chain is built from TRBV12-2 and TRBJ2-7. TRBV12-2 is a pseudogene segment. This CDR3 comprises 18 residues. This CDR3 is CASRFQFHQEFIGRGQYF. The CDR3 DNA reads TGTGCAAGTCGCTTTCAATTTCATCAGGAATTTATCGGTCGGGGTCAGTACTTC.

V gene TRBV7-3 combines with J gene TRBJ2-5; possibly TRBD1 for D (6 bases). The CDR3 covers 14 residues. The ends were cut back, 5 bases at V and 5 bases at J, with 15 bases in the middle. Germline lookup yields CDR1 SGHTA and CDR2 FQGTGA. Here the CDR3 DNA reads TGTGCCAGCAGCCAAGGGGGTAAAGGGGAGACCCAGTACTTC. Its protein is CASSQGGKGETQYF.

This chain uses TRBV10-3 with TRBJ2-5; D not certain. Between the trimmed V and J ends, which lost 2 bases and 1 base, there was a span of 8 bases. Germline lookup yields CDR1 ENHRY and CDR2 SYGVKD. The CDR3 consists of 14 residues. The CDR3 DNA sequence: TGTGCCATCAGTGAGGGGCAGCTCCAAGAGACCCAGTACTTC. This encodes CAISEGQLQETQYF.

V usage is TRBV10-3 and J usage is TRBJ1-1, with 9 bases aligning to TRBD1. The germline V gene encodes CDR1 ENHRY and CDR2 SYGVKD. The CDR3 is 15 residues long. Germline trimming cut 4 bases from V and 1 base from J; bases unmatched to any gene: 4. CDR3 sequence reads: CAISATGGGNTEAFF. CDR3 bases: TGTGCCATCAGTGCGACAGGGGGAGGGAACACTGAAGCTTTCTTT.

J is TRBJ1-2 and V is TRBV6-5, with a weak D call TRBD1 (6 bases). Trimming pared 10 bases from V and 7 bases from J, leaving 19 bases between. Germline CDR1 is MNHEY and CDR2 is SVGAGI. This CDR3 has 13 residues. This CDR3 is CATARGGLFGYTF. Written as DNA, the CDR3 is TGTGCCACCGCGAGAGGGGGACTTTTTGGCTACACCTTC.

The sample holds a few counts of this clonotype. V gene TRBV3-1 combines with J gene TRBJ2-7; TRBD2 is a possible D gene (5 bases). V lost 0 bases, J lost 7 bases, and 13 bases lay in between. Per the germline V gene, CDR1 is LGHDT and CDR2 is YNNKEL (reference sequence). The CDR3 is 14 amino acids. The CDR3 DNA reads TGTGCCAGCAGCCAAGATGTGAGGGTCCAGGAGCAGTACTTC. Protein sequence: CASSQDVRVQEQYF.

The chain is built from TRBV7-9 and TRBJ1-2, with a possible D match to TRBD1 (6 bases). Trimming left V 1 base short and J 3 bases short, with 12 bases between. The CDR3 totals 15 residues. Germline V gene lookup returns CDR1 SEHNR and CDR2 FQNEAQ (reference sequence). CDR3 sequence (DNA): TGTGCCAGCAGCTTAGTGCAGGGGAAGGACTATGGCTACACCTTC. Encoded protein: CASSLVQGKDYGYTF.

The rearrangement uses TRBV29-1 and TRBJ2-2, with TRBD1 as a possible D gene (6 bases). The V and J ends lost 4 bases and 5 bases respectively, with 17 bases between them. Per germline, CDR1 SQVTM and CDR2 ANQGSEA. The CDR3 runs to 15 residues. For the CDR3, the DNA is TGCAGCGTTGTGGATGGGGGCTTGGGGACCGGGGAGCTGTTTTTT. It encodes CSVVDGGLGTGELFF.

The rearrangement links TRBV7-2 to TRBJ2-7; D unresolved. Deletions cut 4 bases from V and 4 bases from J, with 14 bases between. This CDR3 has 14 residues. Looked up from germline, CDR1 is SGHTA and CDR2 is FQGNSA. CDR3 bases: TGTGCCAGCAGCTCCTCGATTCCCCTTTACGAGCAGTACTTC. Protein sequence: CASSSSIPLYEQYF. The full variable domain, in which reference TRBV7-2 and TRBJ2-7 provide the parts outside the CDR3, is GAGVSQSPSNKVTEKGKDVELRCDPISGHTALYWYRQSLGQGLEFLIYFQGNSAPDKSGLPSDRFSAERTGGSVSTLTIQRTQQEDSAVYLCASSSSIPLYEQYFGPGTRLTVT.

This clonotype was recorded a few times. The chain couples TRBV13 to TRBJ2-7; TRBD1 agrees at 9 bases. The CDR3 covers 14 residues. The V and J ends lost 0 bases and 6 bases, in that order; junction bases with no gene match: 3. The germline CDR1 and CDR2 sequences are PRHDT and FYEKMQ (reference sequence). The CDR3 region is CASSLGTGGSEQYF. The CDR3 nucleotides are TGTGCCAGCAGCTTAGGGACAGGGGGTAGCGAGCAGTACTTC. The variable domain in full, with the rest retrieved from reference TRBV13 and TRBJ2-7, is AAGVIQSPRHLIKEKRETATLKCYPIPRHDTVYWYQQGPGQDPQFLISFYEKMQSDKGSIPDRFSAQQFSDYHSELNMSSLELGDSALYFCASSLGTGGSEQYFGPGTRLTVT.

This clonotype has a count of ten or more. This rearrangement joins TRBV20-1 to TRBJ2-7; D call uncertain. Trimming shortened V by 1 base and J by 4 bases, and 14 bases separated the two germline ends. This CDR3 comprises 14 residues. Germline loops: CDR1 DFQATT, CDR2 SNEGSKA (reference sequence). CDR3 in amino acids: CSARAADLTYEQYF. The CDR3 bases are TGCAGTGCTAGAGCGGCAGACTTAACTTACGAGCAGTACTTC.

This clonotype was observed a few times. The chain joins TRBV7-6 to TRBJ2-2; TRBD2 aligns across 13 bases. The CDR3 runs to 20 residues. Germline trimming cut 1 base from V and 0 bases from J; bases unmatched to any gene: 8. Germline assignment: CDR1 SGHVS and CDR2 FNYEAQ. CDR3 loop: CASSLVPRLAGGANTGELFF. The CDR3 DNA sequence: TGTGCCAGCAGCTTAGTCCCTCGACTAGCGGGGGGAGCGAACACCGGGGAGCTGTTTTTT.

In this sample, this clonotype turned up a few times. This rearrangement joins TRBV6-2 or TRBV6-3 to TRBJ2-2, with 9 positions matching TRBD1. The germline CDR1 and CDR2 sequences are MNHEY and SVGEGT. Trimming at V came to 0 bases and at J to 6 bases, leaving 2 bases not matched to a gene. This CDR3 spans 15 amino acids. As DNA, the CDR3 is TGTGCCAGCAGTTACTCAGGACAGGGGTCCGGGGAGCTGTTTTTT. Its translation: CASSYSGQGSGELFF.

This clonotype has just a few counts. The chain couples TRBV7-6 to TRBJ2-3; D gene ambiguous. The germline V gene encodes CDR1 SGHVS and CDR2 FNYEAQ. CDR3 size: 12 residues. The V gene lost 9 bases and the J gene lost 3 bases, with 10 bases spanning the gap. The CDR3 coding sequence is TGTGCCAGAGGGCTGGTTACAGATACGCAGTATTTT. This gives the protein CARGLVTDTQYF. The whole variable domain, filled in from reference TRBV7-6 and TRBJ2-3, reads GAGVSQSPRYKVTKRGQDVALRCDPISGHVSLYWYRQALGQGPEFLTYFNYEAQQDKSGLPNDRFSAERPEGSISTLTIQRTEQRDSAMYRCARGLVTDTQYFGPGTRLTVL.

The genes are TRBV7-6 and TRBJ1-6; D is ambiguous. V was pared by 5 bases and J by 0 bases, with 8 bases between. Germline loops: CDR1 SGHVS, CDR2 FNYEAQ. CDR3 length equals 15 residues. CDR3 region: CASSLTSSYNSPLHF. The DNA of the CDR3 is TGTGCCAGCAGCCTCACCAGCTCCTATAATTCACCCCTCCACTTT.

With regard to this clonotype: The junction and the germline gene differ at one end; a read error may be behind it. The chain employs TRBV25-1 and TRBJ2-7, with a possible D match to TRBD1 (6 bases). The CDR3 spans 14 residues. Germline V gene sequence: CDR1 MGHDK, CDR2 SYGVNS. CDR3 coding DNA: TGTGCAAGCAGTGTATACAGGGAAGCCTACGAGCAGTACTTC. This translates into CASSVYREAYEQYF.